This T cell receptor beta chain was obtained from a study of cytotoxic CD8 clonotypes in ibrutinib-treated CLL. Study-wide context: The authors obtained response samples at a median of around eleven months of treatment, range 6 to 36. The study recorded mean values of approximately 260,000 productive templates and tens of thousands of productive rearrangements per sample. Study-wide results and limits: The study found clonality rose at ibrutinib response, then fell toward baseline at progression.

The CDR3 covers 15 residues. Looked up from germline, CDR1 is MNHEY and CDR2 is SVGAGI. Trimming stripped 0 bases from V and 4 bases from J, with 10 bases between. To note about this clone: Its antigen is unidentified.

Here immunoSEQ multiplex PCR was the method, and the copy in TCRdb shows in-frame clones only, minus some. The profile shows 25,000 to 30,000 clones, 85% of them singletons. The sequence was collected from a human donor with chronic lymphocytic leukemia. The input for sequencing was PBMCs, taken after 24 months of ibrutinib treatment. The rearrangement uses TRBV6-5 and TRBJ2-1, with a tentative D call TRBD1 (6 bases). The CDR3 here is CASSYSQGSYNEQFF. The CDR3, as DNA: TGTGCCAGCAGTTACTCACAGGGATCTTACAATGAGCAGTTCTTC.